These 18 T cell receptor beta chains originate from one sample sequenced in a study of early T cells in non-severe SARS-CoV-2 infection (dated by TCRdb to about 2021). Receptor libraries were prepared by 5' RACE. The instrument given in TCRdb is NextSeq 500. TCRdb cleaned the public reads at Q25 with fastp, built clones with MiXCR and kept in-frame beta chains. Rows are combined by CDR3 protein, so each entry shows the most common genes and DNA. Present in this sample are nearly 90,000 distinct CDR3 sequences, around 14% of which were seen just once. 6% to 7.5% of the sample comes from the top ten. The sequencing sample was made of whole blood. The source is an adult who was a healthcare worker with PCR-confirmed SARS-CoV-2 infection or an uninfected control (not recorded which).

The chain couples TRBV27 to TRBJ2-1; 7 bases are a match to TRBD2. This CDR3 comprises 12 residues. J gave up 10 bases and V 3 bases, and 3 bases lay outside the gene matches. Germline CDR1 MNHEY, CDR2 SMNVEV (reference sequence). CDR3 nucleotide sequence: TGTGCCAGCAGTTTCAAAGCGGGAGAGCAGTTCTTC. As protein: CASSFKAGEQFF.

This sequence joins TRBV14 and TRBJ1-2, with D tentatively TRBD1 (6 bases). V was cut by 4 bases and J by 0 bases, with 12 bases left in between. Germline V gives CDR1 SGHDN, CDR2 FVKESK. CDR3 size: 15 residues. CDR3 sequence reads: CASSPGNRANYGYTF. DNA of the CDR3: TGTGCCAGCAGCCCGGGGAACAGGGCTAACTATGGCTACACCTTC. Together with reference TRBV14 and TRBJ1-2, the CDR3 gives the full variable domain: EAGVTQFPSHSVIEKGQTVTLRCDPISGHDNLYWYRRVMGKEIKFLLHFVKESKQDESGMPNNRFLAERTGGTYSTLKVQPAELEDSGVYFCASSPGNRANYGYTFGSGTRLTVV.

This sequence joins TRBV12-3 or TRBV12-4 and TRBJ2-2; weak D call: TRBD1 (6 bases). Trimming left V 3 bases short and J 5 bases short, with 13 bases between. The CDR3 runs 15 residues. For the CDR3, the DNA is TGTGCCAGCAGTTTCAGGGGTGTTTTAACCGGGGAGCTGTTTTTT. It encodes CASSFRGVLTGELFF.

V is TRBV5-1 and J is TRBJ2-1; D remains unclear. With 4 bases removed from V and 2 bases from J, the gap between germline ends came to 19 bases. Germline V gene lookup returns CDR1 SGHRS and CDR2 YFSETQ. The CDR3 is made up of 17 amino acids. CDR3 bases: TGCGCCAGCAGCGTGCAGGTACCCAGGATCCCCTACAATGAGCAGTTCTTC. Translation gives CASSVQVPRIPYNEQFF. The full variable domain, with the rest looked up from reference TRBV5-1 and TRBJ2-1, is KAGVTQTPRYLIKTRGQQVTLSCSPISGHRSVSWYQQTPGQGLQFLFEYFSETQRNKGNFPGRFSGRQFSNSRSEMNVSTLELGDSALYLCASSVQVPRIPYNEQFFGPGTRLTVL.

This clonotype has only a few counts. The rearrangement joins TRBV4-2 to TRBJ2-5; D possibly corresponds to TRBD2 (5 bases). V was trimmed by 0 bases and J by 0 bases, leaving 8 bases between them. Germline loops: CDR1 LGHNA, CDR2 YNFKEQ. There are 15 residues in the CDR3. The CDR3 reads CASSQERTYQETQYF. The CDR3, as DNA: TGTGCCAGCAGCCAAGAAAGGACTTACCAAGAGACCCAGTACTTC.

This clonotype has just one count. V and J are TRBV7-9 and TRBJ2-7, with 8 nucleotides matching TRBD1. The CDR3 contains 14 residues. Germline values: CDR1 SEHNR, CDR2 FQNEAQ (reference sequence). The V segment lost 4 bases and the J segment 3 bases; nucleotides outside the gene matches: 5. The CDR3 DNA reads as TGTGCCAGCAGCTCAAGACAGGGGTACTACGAGCAGTACTTC. The encoded protein is CASSSRQGYYEQYF.

This clonotype was detected only a few times. The gene calls are TRBV19 and TRBJ1-5; D is ambiguous. V was pared by 1 base and J by 0 bases, with 7 bases between. The CDR3 length is 15 residues. Germline V lookup: CDR1 LNHDA, CDR2 SQIVND (reference sequence). CDR3 in amino acids: CASSIGENSNQPQHF. DNA of the CDR3: TGTGCCAGTAGTATAGGCGAAAATAGCAATCAGCCCCAGCATTTT.

This chain joins TRBV12-3 or TRBV12-4 and TRBJ1-5; D is unresolved. The CDR3 spans 14 residues. V was pared by 2 bases and J by 3 bases, with 8 bases between. DNA for the CDR3: TGTGCCAGCAGTTTATTCAGCAACAATCAGCCCCAGCATTTT. This encodes CASSLFSNNQPQHF.

V gene TRBV12-3 or TRBV12-4 combines with J gene TRBJ1-1; the D gene is possibly TRBD1 (5 bases). This CDR3 is 14 amino acids long. V was pared by 5 bases and J by 1 base, with 11 bases between. CDR3 residues: CASSLRQTNTEAFF. Here the CDR3 DNA reads TGTGCCAGCAGTCTTCGACAGACGAACACTGAAGCTTTCTTT.

This clonotype was counted only a few times. The chain carries TRBV19 and TRBJ2-1; D possibly uses TRBD1 or TRBD2 (6 bases each). Germline values: CDR1 LNHDA, CDR2 SQIVND (reference sequence). The V end was cut by 1 base, the J end by 7 bases, with 14 bases between. The CDR3 length is 15 residues. The CDR3 loop reads CASSIAGGPGNEQFF. CDR3 bases: TGTGCCAGTAGTATAGCTGGGGGGCCGGGTAATGAGCAGTTCTTC.

The V call is TRBV29-1, the J call TRBJ2-7; 8 nucleotides agree with TRBD1. The CDR3 extends over 11 amino acids. Germline CDR1 and CDR2: SQVTM and ANQGSEA. V was pared by 6 bases and J by 6 bases, with 4 bases of the junction left unmatched. CDR3 in DNA: TGCAGCGTAGGACAGGGCCGCGAGCAGTACTTC. It yields the protein CSVGQGREQYF.

The rearrangement links TRBV7-2 to TRBJ2-7; TRBD2 matches 9 bases. Trimming cost V 8 bases and J 6 bases; bases outside gene matches: 8. The CDR3 is 13 residues long. Germline V CDR1 and CDR2: SGHTA, FQGNSA. DNA of the CDR3: TGTGCCAGCCGACTAGCGGAACCCGGCGAGCAGTACTTC. Protein sequence: CASRLAEPGEQYF.

This clonotype was counted a few times. V is TRBV19 and J is TRBJ2-3; perhaps TRBD1 as D (5 bases). CDR3 size: 14 residues. Looked up from germline, CDR1 is LNHDA and CDR2 is SQIVND (reference sequence). Trimming pared 7 bases from V and 3 bases from J, leaving 14 bases between. The CDR3 DNA reads TGTGCCAGTACCCAGGGTGGGTGGACAGATACGCAGTATTTT. Protein product: CASTQGGWTDTQYF.

This clonotype was seen more than once but under ten times. CDR3 nucleotide sequence: TGTGCCAGCAGATCCATTGCAGGGACAGGGGGTCGGTACAATGAGCAGTTCTTC. Protein product: CASRSIAGTGGRYNEQFF. The rearrangement links TRBV12-3 or TRBV12-4 to TRBJ2-1; 11 bases are shared with TRBD1. J was trimmed by 4 bases and V by 6 bases; bases with no gene match: 14. CDR3 length: 18 residues.

This clonotype was seen a few times. The chain has TRBV11-2 and TRBJ1-3; D is possibly TRBD1 (5 bases). This CDR3 region has 14 residues. Germline V lookup: CDR1 SGHAT, CDR2 FQNNGV. V shed 1 base and J shed 4 bases, with 8 bases lying between them. The CDR3 reads CASSLGRGGNTIYF. The CDR3 DNA reads as TGTGCCAGCAGCTTAGGAAGGGGAGGAAACACCATATATTTT.

Only a few counts were recorded for this clonotype. This rearrangement joins TRBV6-5 to TRBJ1-5, with 7 bases that match TRBD1. Germline CDR1 is MNHEY and CDR2 is SVGAGI. With 5 bases clipped from V and 2 bases from J, the junction kept 6 bases outside the gene matches. The CDR3 totals 15 residues. Here the CDR3 reads CASSADRDRNQPQHF. The CDR3 coding sequence is TGTGCCAGCAGTGCAGACAGGGATCGCAATCAGCCCCAGCATTTT.

The rearrangement joins TRBV20-1 to TRBJ2-7, with D possibly matching TRBD2 (6 bases). CDR3 length: 12 residues. Trimming stripped 7 bases from V and 3 bases from J, with 13 bases between. Germline CDR1 DFQATT, CDR2 SNEGSKA (reference sequence). Here the CDR3 DNA reads TGCAGTGTCACGGGACTCAGCTACGAGCAGTACTTC. Translating gives CSVTGLSYEQYF.

This clonotype appeared many times. The chain has TRBV19 and TRBJ1-1, with D possibly TRBD1 on 6 matching bases. Germline lookup yields CDR1 LNHDA and CDR2 SQIVND (reference sequence). Trimming shortened V by 2 bases and J by 1 base, and 8 bases separated the two germline ends. This CDR3 is 14 amino acids long. CDR3 residues: CASSIRRGNTEAFF. The DNA for the CDR3 is TGTGCCAGTAGTATACGCAGGGGGAACACTGAAGCTTTCTTT. Variable domain in full (rest from reference TRBV19 and TRBJ1-1): DGGITQSPKYLFRKEGQNVTLSCEQNLNHDAMYWYRQDPGQGLRLIYYSQIVNDFQKGDIAEGYSVSREKKESFPLTVTSAQKNPTAFYLCASSIRRGNTEAFFGQGTRLTVV.